This TCR beta chain was sequenced for a study of blood T cell repertoires in COVID-19. Profiled with immunoSEQ multiplex PCR; TCRdb holds only in-frame clones, not every one. The sample has about 400,000 clones; about nine tenths are singletons. V was clipped by 6 bases and J by 2 bases, with 10 bases between them. The CDR3 has 13 amino acids. Germline lookup yields CDR1 LNHDA and CDR2 SQIVND (reference sequence). Participants were aged about 18 to 90 years from around 24 US areas. This receptor was obtained from a woman aged 25 to 45 who had recovered from COVID-19. Sequencing used PBMCs or T cells enriched from blood (not recorded which). This chain connects TRBV19 to TRBJ1-2; D might be TRBD1 (6 bases). In DNA form, the CDR3 reads TGTGCCAGTAGGCCGGACAGAAACTATGGCTACACCTTC. Translation gives CASRPDRNYGYTF.